Presented here are 17 T cell receptor beta chains from one specimen sequenced in a study of CD8 T cells in Susac syndrome (dated by TCRdb to between 2018 and 2021). Preparation of the library involved the immunoSEQ multiplex PCR assay. RNA was extracted using the RNeasy kit, and roughly 0.45 to 1 microgram was reverse transcribed with random hexamers. TCRdb reprocessed the public reads (quality trimming at Q25 with fastp, clone calling with MiXCR) and kept in-frame beta chains. Here each entry gathers all rows of one CDR3 protein and keeps the most common genes and DNA. The sample table holds 150,000 to 200,000 distinct CDR3 sequences, of which about 95% were seen once. Around 0.11% of the sample is in the top ten clones. The material sequenced was CD4+ T cells from PBMCs. The receptors originated from a human donor in good health.

V and J are TRBV3-1 and TRBJ2-5, with a possible D match to TRBD2 (5 bases). This CDR3 spans 14 amino acids. Per the germline V gene, CDR1 is LGHDT and CDR2 is YNNKEL (reference sequence). Trimming pared 3 bases from V and 5 bases from J, leaving 13 bases between. The CDR3 loop is CASSHGPGLETQYF. CDR3 nucleotides: TGTGCCAGCAGCCATGGTCCGGGATTGGAGACCCAGTACTTC.

This sequence joins TRBV5-4 and TRBJ1-2; D remains ambiguous. V lost 2 bases and J lost 4, with 12 bases in between. The CDR3 length is 14 residues. The V gene's germline CDR1 is SGHNT and CDR2 YYREEE (reference sequence). The CDR3 region is CASSLNDGFYGYTF. The CDR3 DNA follows: TGTGCCAGCAGCTTAAATGACGGATTCTATGGCTACACCTTC.

The chain has TRBV30 and TRBJ2-1, with TRBD2 identical over 11 bases. V lost 1 base and J lost 10; bases outside the gene matches: 15. CDR3 size: 17 residues. In germline, CDR1 is GTSNPN, CDR2 SVGIG (reference sequence). Written as DNA, the CDR3 is TGTGCCTGGAGTGAGGCGTCTAGCGGGAGGCGCTTCGGGGAGCAGTTCTTC. The encoded protein is CAWSEASSGRRFGEQFF.

This chain links TRBV2 with TRBJ2-7; 9 bases map to TRBD1. This CDR3 is 14 amino acids long. J lost 2 bases, V lost 6 bases, and 5 bases had no gene match. CDR1 is SNHLY, CDR2 FYNNEI, per germline. The CDR3 protein is CASRGTGRPYEQYF. DNA for the CDR3: TGTGCCAGCAGGGGGACAGGGAGGCCCTACGAGCAGTACTTC.

The V gene is TRBV7-9, the J gene TRBJ1-1; D is ambiguous. The V gene's germline CDR1 is SEHNR and CDR2 FQNEAQ (reference sequence). Trimming pared 3 bases from V and 1 base from J, leaving 9 bases between. CDR3 length equals 14 residues. The CDR3, as DNA: TGTGCCAGCAGCTTCCCGATAACGAACACTGAAGCTTTCTTT. It codes for CASSFPITNTEAFF.

This chain links TRBV27 with TRBJ1-5; D perhaps matches TRBD1 (6 bases). Between the trimmed V and J ends, which lost 8 bases and 3 bases, there was a span of 14 bases. The CDR3 spans 14 residues. The germline V gene has CDR1 MNHEY and CDR2 SMNVEV (reference sequence). The CDR3 DNA reads as TGTGCCAGCCGCTCGACAGGTTACAATCAGCCCCAGCATTTT. It encodes CASRSTGYNQPQHF.

The chain employs TRBV9 and TRBJ2-5, with D uncertain. Germline V gene sequence: CDR1 SGDLS, CDR2 YYNGEE. The CDR3 contains 13 residues. The ends were cut back, 0 bases at V and 0 bases at J, with 3 bases in the middle. The chain's CDR3 is CASSVGHQETQYF. DNA of the CDR3: TGTGCCAGCAGCGTAGGACACCAAGAGACCCAGTACTTC.

This clonotype came up once. The J gene is TRBJ2-7, the V gene TRBV29-1; 7 nucleotides line up with TRBD1. The junction had 7 bases not matched to a gene; V was cut back by 7 bases and J by 1 base. CDR3 size: 13 residues. Germline V gene lookup returns CDR1 SQVTM and CDR2 ANQGSEA. In nucleotides, the CDR3 is TGCAGCGCCCTCCTGGACAGGTCCTACGAGCAGTACTTC. Its protein product is CSALLDRSYEQYF.

This chain links TRBV29-1 with TRBJ1-1; maybe TRBD1 (6 bases). This CDR3 comprises 12 residues. Trimming took 6 bases from V and 3 from J, leaving 11 bases between them. Germline CDR1 is SQVTM and CDR2 is ANQGSEA. The DNA of the CDR3 is TGCAGCGTGACCGGACAGCACACTGAAGCTTTCTTT. Protein: CSVTGQHTEAFF.

V usage is TRBV12-3 or TRBV12-4 and J usage is TRBJ1-2; D remains ambiguous. The CDR3 covers 13 residues. Trimming removed 3 bases from V and 4 bases from J, with 9 bases in between. The CDR3 bases are TGTGCCAGCAGTTTCGAAGGGTTCTATGGCTACACCTTC. It translates to CASSFEGFYGYTF.

The J gene is TRBJ2-7, the V gene TRBV13; TRBD2 aligns across 8 bases. CDR3 size: 15 residues. V lost 5 bases, J lost 2 bases, and 8 bases stayed unmatched. Germline V lookup: CDR1 PRHDT, CDR2 FYEKMQ (reference sequence). CDR3 coding DNA: TGTGCCAGCAGCGTTCTAGCGGGTTTAACCTACGAGCAGTACTTC. Translated: CASSVLAGLTYEQYF.

This chain links TRBV2 with TRBJ2-3; 7 positions match TRBD1. The CDR3 consists of 15 residues. V lost 1 base and J lost 1; bases outside the gene matches: 2. Germline V lookup: CDR1 SNHLY, CDR2 FYNNEI. CDR3 in DNA: TGTGCCAGCAGTGAAGACCAGGGGGGCACAGATACGCAGTATTTT. It yields the protein CASSEDQGGTDTQYF.

V is TRBV20-1 and J is TRBJ2-1; TRBD2 aligns across 11 bases. The CDR3 consists of 16 residues. Trimming removed 4 bases from V and 5 bases from J; junction bases left unmatched: 10. Germline CDR1 DFQATT, CDR2 SNEGSKA (reference sequence). The CDR3 sequence: CSATLGIAGGNNEQFF. The CDR3 DNA is TGCAGTGCTACCCTCGGAATAGCGGGAGGGAACAATGAGCAGTTCTTC.

The V and J genes are TRBV25-1 and TRBJ1-1, with D possibly matching TRBD1 (5 bases). Germline V lookup: CDR1 MGHDK, CDR2 SYGVNS. There are 14 residues in the CDR3. V lost 3 bases, J lost 3 bases, and 11 bases lay in between. The CDR3 DNA follows: TGTGCCAGCAGTGACCCGGGGGGGGACACTGAAGCTTTCTTT. Its translation: CASSDPGGDTEAFF. Filled out from reference TRBV25-1 and TRBJ1-1, the complete variable domain reads EADIYQTPRYLVIGTGKKITLECSQTMGHDKMYWYQQDPGMELHLIHYSYGVNSTEKGDLSSESTVSRIRTEHFPLTLESARPSHTSQYLCASSDPGGDTEAFFGQGTRLTVV.

This chain links TRBV30 with TRBJ2-5; D is unclear. Trimming removed 2 bases at V and 3 bases at J, with 13 bases between. Germline CDR1 GTSNPN, CDR2 SVGIG (reference sequence). The CDR3 covers 14 residues. CDR3 amino acids: CAWSNGLRKETQYF. The DNA of the CDR3 is TGTGCCTGGAGTAACGGGCTGCGGAAAGAGACCCAGTACTTC.

The chain is built from TRBV5-1 and TRBJ2-1; 9 bases are shared with TRBD2. V dropped 7 bases and J dropped 15; count of bases not matched to a gene: 11. Germline CDR1 is SGHRS and CDR2 is YFSETQ. There are 12 residues in the CDR3. This CDR3 reads CASGLAGLALFF. The CDR3 region has the DNA TGCGCCAGCGGGTTGGCGGGACTAGCTTTGTTCTTC.

The CDR3 is CAWSRRQGSMNTEAFF. DNA for the CDR3: TGTGCCTGGAGTAGAAGACAGGGATCGATGAACACTGAAGCTTTCTTT. The chain joins TRBV30 to TRBJ1-1; TRBD1 agrees at 7 bases. The CDR3 runs to 16 residues. Germline trimming cut 2 bases from V and 0 bases from J; bases unmatched to any gene: 9. CDR1 is GTSNPN, CDR2 SVGIG, per germline (reference sequence). Drawing the rest from reference TRBV30 and TRBJ1-1, the complete variable domain is SQTIHQWPATLVQPVGSPLSLECTVEGTSNPNLYWYRQAAGRGLQLLFYSVGIGQISSEVPQNLSASRPQDRQFILSSKKLLLSDSGFYLCAWSRRQGSMNTEAFFGQGTRLTVV.